The clone carrying this T cell receptor beta chain appeared a few times. What it binds is unknown. The study collected blood at first hyperthyroidism diagnosis, before any ophthalmopathy symptoms arose. The data are from a study of T cells in Graves' hyperthyroidism and ophthalmopathy. Overall study results and limits: Blood held most thyroid clonotypes expanded above 0.001 frequency.

Using RNA transcripts as the source, TCR beta CDR3 regions were amplified. HTBI primers were used for first-round RT-PCR of the TCR CDR3. TCRdb used MiXCR to reprocess the multiplex PCR reads, holding one entry per CDR3 protein. Of around 280,000 distinct CDR3 sequences in the sample, about an eighth were seen once. The sequenced sample consisted of blood. This receptor was identified in a woman younger than 45 with Graves' hyperthyroidism that later progressed to Graves' ophthalmopathy.

The CDR3 nucleotides read TGTGCCACCAGCAGAGATAGGGGGGATGTGGAGCCCCAGCATTTT. Translated, it gives CATSRDRGDVEPQHF. The gene calls are TRBV15 and TRBJ1-5, with D perhaps TRBD1 (6 bases). V was clipped by 0 bases and J by 8 bases, with 14 bases between them. The CDR3 totals 15 residues. The germline gives CDR1 LNHNV, CDR2 YYDKDF (reference sequence).